The sequence of this T cell receptor beta chain was determined in a study of T-cell reconstitution after alpha-beta-depleted transplantation in children. The TCRbeta library was prepared with unique molecular identifiers. TCRdb passed the PCR reads through MiXCR, listing each CDR3 protein once. This sample has 420,000 or so distinct CDR3 sequences, with about a tenth found just once. In germline, CDR1 is SQVTM, CDR2 ANQGSEA. This CDR3 is built from 13 residues. V gave up 8 bases and J gave up 3 bases; unmatched junction bases: 4. The sequence was obtained from a human donor who donated a stem cell graft to a child with acute myeloid leukemia. J is TRBJ2-5 and V is TRBV29-1; TRBD2 aligns across 12 bases. The source material was PBMCs from the stem cell graft donor, sampled from the stem cell graft. CDR3 sequence (DNA): TGCAGCCTAGCGGGGGGGCCGGAAGAGACCCAGTACTTC. This encodes CSLAGGPEETQYF.